This TCR beta chain was recorded in a study of T cells after yellow fever vaccination. From the 5' RACE reads, TCRdb called clonotypes with MiXCR, one entry per CDR3 protein. The profile shows around 610,000 distinct CDR3 sequences, about 13% of them singletons. V was cut by 2 bases and J by 7 bases, with 18 bases left in between. Germline loops: CDR1 MNHEY, CDR2 SVGAGI. This CDR3 region has 15 residues. The chain combines TRBV6-5 with TRBJ2-7, with a tentative D call TRBD2 (6 bases). The sequencing used PBMCs, collected on the day of the yellow fever booster vaccination. The receptor was derived from a man between 25 and 39 years old who received the YFV17D yellow fever vaccine. The CDR3 nucleotides are TGTGCCAGCAGTTACGGGGGAGGCAACCCTTTGGAGCAGTACTTC. Protein: CASSYGGGNPLEQYF.